Listed below are T cell receptor beta chains from one sample, sequenced in a study of T cells after yellow fever vaccination. TCRdb independently ran MiXCR on the 5' RACE reads; one entry per CDR3 protein. The sample shows a few hundred thousand distinct CDR3 sequences, 3% to 4.5% of them seen only once. The sample was PBMCs, taken on the day of the yellow fever booster vaccination. The receptors shown here come from a man younger than 35 who received the YFV17D yellow fever vaccine. Each CDR3 is given without its conserved first and last residue. Only part of the rows carry a size: once, few, many, or a class if the clone is expanded.

cdr3_aa | v_call | clone_size
SARTGTSNQPQH | TRBV20-1 | many
ASRLTGKEETQY | TRBV7-9 | .
ASSLVSGGNTQY | TRBV5-1 | few
ASRPTGTVNEKLF | TRBV12-3/TRBV12-4 | .
ASSWGVYNEQF | TRBV6-2/TRBV6-3 | many
ASSQSRRGLNGYT | TRBV16 | once
ATGRTGNSPLH | TRBV7-3 | .
ASSLKAAGELF | TRBV7-3 | .
ASSLDPAGTSGGARQF | TRBV5-1 | many
ASSQHGQGGEGDTEAF | TRBV4-2 | few
ASSALNEASYNEQF | TRBV9 | .
ASSLSPGLEAF | TRBV27 | few
ASSSLGGTTEAF | TRBV4-3 | many
SARDTAREYWTQH | TRBV20-1 | many
ASSPGQGPEKLF | TRBV18 | many
ASSLVGGNTEAF | TRBV5-1 | many
ASSPTTGGGGGYT | TRBV4-2 | few
ASSPPGRAGELF | TRBV7-6 | .
ASSSTGGTRGYT | TRBV5-5 | .
ASSQQFGGAGGLINYEQY | TRBV4-2 | .
ASSPTVGHTDTQY | TRBV3-1 | many
ATQGGSSYEQY | TRBV6-5 | many
ASSFRRVGPGNTIY | TRBV7-2 | many
ASSSQMDTQY | TRBV7-9 | many
ASSERGGRGYEQY | TRBV6-1 | many
ASSLDGLVFSGANVLT | TRBV5-1 | many
ASSKSSYEQY | TRBV7-2 | .
ASSSRDRDTDTQY | TRBV13 | few
ASSAGIDTQY | TRBV11-2 | few
ATSRKQGWNTEAF | TRBV15 | many
ASSETRNTEAF | TRBV5-1 | many
ASDRGNEQF | TRBV12-3/TRBV12-4 | many
SVGQGPSMNTEAF | TRBV29-1 | many
SARYLAGGRRNTDTQY | TRBV20-1 | .
ASSLSSSYNEQF | TRBV5-1 | many
ATSREEYGYT | TRBV15 | few
SAGATSGGRIHTDTQY | TRBV20-1 | .
ASSLPRKENPLNRTSSLETQY | TRBV7-8 | many
SAEDRDLYGYT | TRBV20-1 | .
ASSLAVGRRAF | TRBV7-2 | few
ASSLTPARGVTEAF | TRBV7-3 | many
ASSEGREETQY | TRBV2 | .
ASRTAGGVSGELF | TRBV21-1 | .
SARDRPANNEQF | TRBV20-1 | .
ASSLSGQTYGYT | TRBV27 | many
ASSDRGNDYGYT | TRBV6-1 | many
ASKVLLKKRPGELF | TRBV5-1 | few
AWSGTLLGPGELF | TRBV30 | few
ASSPYRTKETQY | TRBV7-9 | many
ASRKDRAEAF | TRBV2 | .
ASSQGQGNTEAF | TRBV4-2 | many